This T cell receptor beta chain was recorded in a study of lymphopenia after photon versus proton radiotherapy. Study observations and caveats: After lymphocyte nadir, photon-treated repertoires showed oligoclonal expansion, especially CD8+ Temra. Larger post-nadir TCR diversity loss correlated inversely with survival in deceased patients.

TCRdb keeps only in-frame clones here, not all; method: immunoSEQ multiplex PCR. The data contain more than 20,000 clones, roughly four fifths of them singletons. CDR1 and CDR2 from the germline V gene are SGDLS and YYNGEE. The CDR3 runs to 15 residues. The V end lost 0 bases, the J end lost 4 bases, and 13 bases lay between the germline ends. About this clone: Its antigen remains unidentified.

The input for sequencing was peripheral blood, taken from a patient treated with photon-based radiotherapy. The chain recombines TRBV9 with TRBJ1-2; D gene uncertain. The TCR sequence derives from a woman aged 50 to 60 with pancreatic cancer. CDR3 loop: CASSVGQGGTYGYTF. The CDR3 DNA reads as TGTGCCAGCAGCGTAGGCCAAGGCGGAACCTATGGCTACACCTTC.